This is a list of T cell receptor beta chains from one sample in a study of shared clonotypes between healthy human individuals. Sequencing was performed with immunoSEQ multiplex PCR; in TCRdb, only in-frame clones are kept and a portion is missing. This table has 850,000 to 1,100,000 clones, around 77% appearing once. Sample: memory CD4+ T cells from PBMCs. Source of these receptors: a man between 18 and 29 years old in good health. Some clones in this sample may be carry-over from other donors' samples. Each CDR3 is given with its conserved first and last residue. D genes are given only for firm matches. The size of a clone is reported for some rows only, either as once, few or many, or as a class for expanded clones.

j_call	v_call	d_call	cdr3_length	clone_size	cdr3_aa	cdr3_nt
TRBJ1-1	TRBV27	TRBD1	16	.	CASSHPTGALNTEAFF	TGTGCCAGCAGTCACCCGACAGGGGCCTTGAACACTGAAGCTTTCTTT
TRBJ2-7	TRBV30	TRBD1	16	.	CAWSPTGTGGYYEQYF	TGTGCCTGGAGCCCAACTGGGACAGGGGGATATTACGAGCAGTACTTC
TRBJ2-7	TRBV5-4	.	15	once	CASSLAGQGSYEQYF	TGTGCCAGCAGCTTGGCCGGGCAGGGCTCCTACGAGCAGTACTTC
TRBJ2-5	TRBV5-4	.	14	.	CASSLEAGGETQYF	TGTGCCAGCAGTCTGGAGGCGGGTGGGGAGACCCAGTACTTC
TRBJ2-1	TRBV9	TRBD2	15	.	CASSVEGGRGNEQFF	TGTGCCAGCAGCGTAGAAGGCGGGAGGGGTAATGAGCAGTTCTTC
TRBJ2-1	TRBV7-3	TRBD1	13	.	CASSWTGGNEQFF	TGTGCCAGCAGCTGGACAGGGGGCAATGAGCAGTTCTTC
TRBJ2-1	TRBV7-2	.	12	.	CASSTFFDEQFF	TGTGCCAGCAGCACGTTTTTCGATGAGCAGTTCTTC
TRBJ1-2	TRBV4-1	TRBD1	14	.	CASRVDRGRGGYTF	TGCGCCAGCAGGGTTGACAGGGGGCGCGGTGGCTACACCTTC
TRBJ1-3	TRBV21-1	.	19	.	CASRTSPGQIVSSGNTIYF	TGTGCCAGCAGGACTTCCCCGGGACAGATAGTAAGCTCTGGAAACACCATATATTTT
TRBJ1-2	TRBV2	TRBD1	14	many	CASSQQGAQYGYTF	TGTGCCAGCAGTCAACAGGGGGCGCAGTATGGCTACACCTTC
TRBJ2-7	TRBV5-6	.	16	.	CASSPYRAESTYEQYF	TGTGCCAGCAGTCCCTACAGGGCCGAATCGACCTACGAGCAGTACTTC
TRBJ1-2	TRBV7-2	.	14	few	CASSLQGARYGYTF	TGTGCCAGCAGCTTACAAGGGGCGCGGTATGGCTACACCTTC
TRBJ2-7	TRBV7-2	TRBD2	14	.	CASSLGLAAYEQYF	TGTGCCAGCAGCCTGGGACTAGCAGCTTACGAGCAGTACTTC
TRBJ2-2	TRBV11-3	TRBD2	16	.	CASSLLSGRIGGELFF	TGTGCCAGCAGCTTACTTAGCGGGAGAATCGGCGGGGAGCTGTTTTTT
TRBJ1-3	TRBV5-1	.	14	.	CASSLPTARNTIYF	TGCGCCAGCAGCTTGCCCACAGCAAGAAACACCATATATTTT
TRBJ2-2	TRBV5-1	TRBD2	16	.	CASSLGLAGPTGELFF	TGCGCCAGCAGCTTGGGTCTAGCGGGTCCCACCGGGGAGCTGTTTTTT
TRBJ1-1	TRBV18	TRBD1	15	.	CASSLPGTGIMEAFF	TGTGCCAGCTCACTCCCCGGGACAGGGATTATGGAAGCTTTCTTT
TRBJ2-7	TRBV2	.	11	.	CASSFSYEQYF	TGTGCCAGCAGTTTTAGCTACGAGCAGTACTTC
TRBJ1-1	TRBV28	.	14	.	CASSLWGVGAEAFF	TGTGCCAGCAGCTTATGGGGGGTTGGCGCTGAAGCTTTCTTT
TRBJ1-2	TRBV7-9	TRBD1	14	.	CASSLGQPGNGYTF	TGTGCCAGCAGCTTGGGACAGCCCGGGAATGGCTACACCTTC
TRBJ1-1	TRBV28	.	13	.	CASSFGGNTEAFF	TGTGCCAGCAGTTTCGGGGGGAACACTGAAGCTTTCTTT
TRBJ2-7	TRBV18	TRBD1	19	.	CASSGSFRNRQGSSYEQYF	TGTGCCAGCTCAGGTTCATTTCGAAACCGACAGGGTAGCTCCTACGAGCAGTACTTC
TRBJ1-4	TRBV4-1	.	12	.	CASSQGGEKLFF	TGCGCCAGCAGCCAAGGGGGTGAAAAACTGTTTTTT
TRBJ1-1	TRBV15	.	13	.	CATSQGANTEAFF	TGTGCCACCAGCCAGGGTGCGAACACTGAAGCTTTCTTT
TRBJ2-7	TRBV7-3	TRBD1	14	.	CASSFGTGFYEQYF	TGTGCCAGCAGCTTCGGGACAGGGTTTTACGAGCAGTACTTC
TRBJ2-7	TRBV6-1	.	12	.	CASSGWGDEQYF	TGTGCCAGCAGTGGTTGGGGTGACGAGCAGTACTTC
TRBJ1-2	TRBV2	.	13	.	CASSESGLDGYTF	TGTGCCAGCAGTGAATCGGGGCTCGATGGCTACACCTTC
TRBJ1-1	TRBV12-2	.	14	.	CASRDRVGNTEAFF	TGTGCAAGTCGTGATCGGGTGGGGAACACTGAAGCTTTCTTT
TRBJ2-4	TRBV28	.	12	.	CASSLSVNIQYF	TGTGCCAGCAGTTTGTCGGTCAACATTCAGTACTTC
TRBJ1-2	TRBV29-1	.	13	.	CSVGGGQVDGYTF	TGCAGCGTCGGAGGGGGACAAGTGGATGGCTACACCTTC
TRBJ2-1	TRBV18	TRBD2	14	once	CASSRGLDYNEQFF	TGTGCCAGCTCAAGGGGACTAGACTACAATGAGCAGTTCTTC
TRBJ1-2	TRBV14	TRBD1	14	.	CASSHNRGFSGYTF	TGTGCCAGCAGCCACAACAGGGGATTTAGCGGCTACACCTTC
TRBJ2-6	TRBV5-6	.	18	.	CASSGRGGFRSGANVLTF	TGTGCCAGCAGCGGTCGGGGCGGATTCCGCTCTGGGGCCAACGTCCTGACTTTC
TRBJ2-3	TRBV5-1	TRBD2	16	.	CASSPLTGGRTDTQYF	TGCGCCAGCAGCCCCCTAACGGGAGGACGCACAGATACGCAGTATTTT
TRBJ2-3	TRBV18	.	15	.	CASSPFAGYRDTQYF	TGTGCCAGCTCACCATTCGCAGGGTATCGGGATACGCAGTATTTT
TRBJ1-1	TRBV6-6	.	14	.	CASSYMGLNTEAFF	TGTGCCAGCAGTTACATGGGGTTGAACACTGAAGCTTTCTTT
TRBJ2-2	TRBV6-5	.	13	once	CASSYDRTGELFF	TGTGCCAGCAGTTACGACCGGACCGGGGAGCTGTTTTTT
TRBJ1-5	TRBV6-1	.	13	.	CASSESGTQPQHF	TGTGCCAGCAGTGAATCGGGGACTCAGCCCCAGCATTTT
TRBJ2-7	TRBV27	.	15	.	CASSRNTVSSYEQYF	TGTGCCAGCAGTCGTAATACAGTGAGCTCCTACGAGCAGTACTTC
TRBJ2-5	TRBV5-1	TRBD2	12	.	CASGLAGETQYF	TGCGCCAGCGGGCTAGCGGGAGAAACCCAGTACTTC
TRBJ1-2	TRBV28	TRBD1	14	.	CATRKSGDSYGYTF	TGTGCCACGCGAAAATCAGGGGACAGCTATGGCTACACCTTC